The clone carrying this TCR beta chain showed up just a few times. These data originate in a study of cytomegalovirus exposure and HLA in healthy donors. Trimming removed 2 bases from V and 14 bases from J; junction bases left unmatched: 12. The CDR3 has 15 amino acids. Per the germline V gene, CDR1 is MNHEY and CDR2 is SVGAGI. Use of 60 Vbeta and 13 Jbeta primers characterized the PCR. Sequencing used immunoSEQ multiplex PCR; TCRdb keeps in-frame clones, though not all of them. The sample consists of about 190,000 clones, about 77% of them appearing once. The chain recombines TRBV6-5 with TRBJ1-6, with TRBD1 identical over 7 bases. The sample comprised PBMCs. The receptor's source is a man aged 25 to 40 in good health and CMV-seropositive. The DNA of the CDR3 is TGTGCCAGCAGTTACGGACAGGTTCAGACCTTGGCCCTCCACTTT. It specifies CASSYGQVQTLALHF.